The present TCR beta chain was sequenced within a study of OX40 agonist ivuxolimab in advanced cancers. Individuals having autoimmune disease history or systemic immunosuppression were not enrolled. Assay used: immunoSEQ multiplex PCR; TCRdb lists only in-frame clones, some missing. The sample holds 50,000 to 60,000 clones; less than 90% are singletons and the top ten take under 8.5%. There are 15 residues in the CDR3. Trimming cost V 4 bases and J 6 bases; bases outside gene matches: 12. Germline lookup yields CDR1 SGHRS and CDR2 YFSETQ. The sequences come from CD4+ or CD8+ T cells sorted from blood, collected in a trial of the OX40 agonist ivuxolimab. V gene TRBV5-1 combines with J gene TRBJ2-7; 8 positions match TRBD2. This receptor was obtained from an adult with an advanced solid tumor such as melanoma, head and neck, liver or kidney cancer. The CDR3 sequence is CASSKELAVVFEQYF. Here the CDR3 DNA reads TGCGCCAGCAGCAAAGAACTAGCGGTGGTATTCGAGCAGTACTTC.